The 23 T cell receptor beta chains presented below share a single source sample, sequenced in a study of cytomegalovirus exposure and HLA in healthy donors (dated by TCRdb to about 2017). The library was obtained by the immunoSEQ multiplex PCR assay. For the multiplex PCR, a mixture combining 60 forward primers for TCR Vbeta segments and 13 reverse primers for TCR Jbeta segments was used. What TCRdb holds here is the immuneACCESS table cut down to in-frame rearrangements. Part of the clones is not present; checked against another copy, under half of the missing clones reflect an unresolved V gene, and the others are unexplained. This sample lists 150,000 to 200,000 clones; approximately 79% were detected once. The top ten hold 0.98% of the sample. Sequenced material: PBMCs. These receptors all stem from a woman aged 50 to 65 in good health and CMV-seropositive.

J is TRBJ1-3 and V is TRBV9, with 7 bases fitting TRBD1. This CDR3 has 15 residues. V lost 3 bases and J lost 10; bases outside the gene matches: 13. Germline lookup yields CDR1 SGDLS and CDR2 YYNGEE. The CDR3 loop is CASSAQTGPGGTIYF. The CDR3 nucleotides are TGTGCCAGCAGCGCCCAGACAGGGCCCGGTGGGACCATATATTTT. The full variable domain, with the rest looked up from reference TRBV9 and TRBJ1-3, is DSGVTQTPKHLITATGQRVTLRCSPRSGDLSVYWYQQSLDQGLQFLIQYYNGEERAKGNILERFSAQQFPDLHSELNLSSLELGDSALYFCASSAQTGPGGTIYFGEGSWLTVV.

The gene calls are TRBV28 and TRBJ1-5, with 7 positions matching TRBD1. This CDR3 has 16 residues. The germline CDR1 and CDR2 sequences are MDHEN and SYDVKM. J gave up 6 bases and V 6 bases, and 14 bases lay outside the gene matches. The CDR3 region is CASRHDRVGGSQPQHF. Here the CDR3 DNA reads TGTGCCAGCAGACATGACAGGGTCGGAGGGAGTCAGCCCCAGCATTTT.

The chain uses TRBV5-4 and TRBJ1-6; a possible D gene is TRBD1 (5 bases). Germline CDR1 SGHNT, CDR2 YYREEE (reference sequence). This CDR3 is built from 14 residues. Trimming cost V 4 bases and J 10 bases, with 15 bases left between them. The CDR3 loop reads CASSPGTGVSPLHF. CDR3 nucleotide sequence: TGTGCCAGCAGCCCGGGGACGGGAGTATCACCCCTCCACTTT.

J is TRBJ2-5 and V is TRBV5-6; TRBD2 matches at 9 bases. After removal of 3 bases from V and 5 bases from J, the junction contained 11 bases not matched to a gene. CDR1 and CDR2 (germline): SGHDT, YYEEEE. The CDR3 is made up of 16 amino acids. The CDR3 nucleotides are TGTGCCAGCAGCTGGGGGACTGGCGGGGGGGCCGAGACCCAGTACTTC. It is translated as CASSWGTGGGAETQYF.

The chain recombines TRBV6-6 with TRBJ1-4; tentative D call: TRBD1 (6 bases). V lost 5 bases, J lost 10 bases, and 17 bases lay in between. Germline lookup yields CDR1 MNHNY and CDR2 SVGAGI (reference sequence). The CDR3 extends over 14 amino acids. CDR3 loop: CASSQSHRQAKLFF. DNA for the CDR3: TGTGCCAGCAGTCAATCCCATCGACAGGCAAAACTGTTTTTT.

The genes are TRBV9 and TRBJ2-3; D uncertain. The CDR3 extends over 12 amino acids. With 5 bases removed from V and 4 bases from J, the gap between germline ends came to 8 bases. Germline V gene data show CDR1 as SGDLS and CDR2 as YYNGEE. The CDR3 spells CASSPGADTQYF. DNA for the CDR3: TGTGCCAGCAGTCCCGGAGCAGATACGCAGTATTTT.

V usage is TRBV6-5 and J usage is TRBJ2-7; D perhaps matches TRBD1 (7 bases). V was trimmed by 6 bases and J by 4 bases, leaving 16 bases between them. Per the germline V gene, CDR1 is MNHEY and CDR2 is SVGAGI. This CDR3 is 14 amino acids long. CDR3 nucleotide sequence: TGTGCCAGCAGCCCCGAACAGGGGAGGTACGAGCAGTACTTC. Translation: CASSPEQGRYEQYF.

The V call is TRBV7-2, the J call TRBJ1-1, with 10 bases fitting TRBD1. V lost 6 bases, J lost 7 bases, and 8 bases stayed unmatched. This CDR3 comprises 14 residues. Germline loops: CDR1 SGHTA, CDR2 FQGNSA. CDR3 sequence: CASSPRTGGIEAFF. DNA for the CDR3: TGTGCCAGCAGTCCGAGGACAGGGGGAATTGAAGCTTTCTTT.

This rearrangement joins TRBV18 to TRBJ2-1; TRBD2 is a possible D gene (5 bases). The germline V gene encodes CDR1 KGHSH and CDR2 LQKENI. V was trimmed by 2 bases and J by 10 bases, leaving 12 bases between them. The CDR3 sequence is 13 residues long. The CDR3 coding sequence is TGTGCCAGCTCACCAGCGGAAGCGGTAGAGCAGTTCTTC. Translated, it gives CASSPAEAVEQFF. Looking up the rest from reference TRBV18 and TRBJ2-1 gives the full variable domain: NAGVMQNPRHLVRRRGQEARLRCSPMKGHSHVYWYRQLPEEGLKFMVYLQKENIIDESGMPKERFSAEFPKEGPSILRIQQVVRGDSAAYFCASSPAEAVEQFFGPGTRLTVL.

The rearrangement uses TRBV6-7 and TRBJ1-5; 9 bases align to TRBD1. TRBV6-7 is classed as an ORF, of uncertain function. V lost 2 bases, J lost 2 bases, and 22 bases stayed unmatched. The CDR3 consists of 22 residues. In DNA, the CDR3 is TGTGCCAGCAGTTACACACTTGCCCCCGACAGGGGGGGGTTTACTGGCAATCAGCCCCAGCATTTT. It codes for CASSYTLAPDRGGFTGNQPQHF.

For the CDR3, the DNA is TGTGCCAGCAGCTTAGTCTCGACGGGGTATCAGCCCCAGCATTTT. Translation gives CASSLVSTGYQPQHF. The genes are TRBV7-2 and TRBJ1-5; D unclear. V lost 1 base, J lost 5 bases, and 12 bases lay in between. The length of the CDR3 is 15 residues. Germline CDR1 and CDR2: SGHTA and FQGNSA.

This sequence joins TRBV28 and TRBJ1-2; D is perhaps TRBD1 (5 bases). Germline values: CDR1 MDHEN, CDR2 SYDVKM. The CDR3 runs 16 residues. Between the trimmed V and J ends, which lost 5 bases and 6 bases, there was a span of 22 bases. DNA of the CDR3: TGTGCCAGCAGTCCACCGGGAGGGAGGGGAATGGATGGCTACACCTTC. It codes for CASSPPGGRGMDGYTF.

The chain carries TRBV19 and TRBJ1-1; maybe TRBD1 (5 bases). This CDR3 contains 14 residues. Germline CDR1 reads LNHDA; CDR2 reads SQIVND (reference sequence). For the CDR3, the DNA is TGTGCAACTACACCCAGGGTGGTGGGAACTGAAGCTTTCTTT. Translated: CATTPRVVGTEAFF.

The V call is TRBV7-8, the J call TRBJ2-7, with D perhaps matching TRBD2 (6 bases). The germline V gene encodes CDR1 SGHVS and CDR2 FQNEAQ. The CDR3 covers 16 residues. The V and J ends lost 5 bases and 0 bases respectively, with 17 bases between them. This chain's CDR3 is CASSLGWGLDSYEQYF. The DNA of the CDR3 is TGTGCCAGCAGCCTAGGGTGGGGACTGGACTCCTACGAGCAGTACTTC.

With respect to this clone: At one boundary the junction diverges from the germline segment, which might be a read error. The chain recombines TRBV7-7 with TRBJ2-5; D is perhaps TRBD1 (6 bases). Germline V lookup: CDR1 SSHAT, CDR2 FNYEAQ (reference sequence). This CDR3 is 16 amino acids long. The CDR3 DNA follows: TGTGCTAGCAGCTTAGGGGGTGGGTTAGCGAGCGAGACCCAGTACTTC. Protein product: CASSLGGGLASETQYF.

CDR3 loop: CASSRTGYRLDTQYF. The CDR3 DNA sequence: TGTGCCAGCAGTCGGACAGGGTATAGGTTAGATACGCAGTATTTT. This chain joins TRBV28 and TRBJ2-3, with TRBD1 matching 8 bases. The CDR3 loop spans 15 amino acids. Per the germline V gene, CDR1 is MDHEN and CDR2 is SYDVKM. V lost 5 bases, J lost 5 bases, and 9 bases stayed unmatched.

The CDR3 reads CASSYSAQGSYEQYF. CDR3 nucleotides: TGTGCCAGCAGTTACTCGGCACAGGGTTCCTACGAGCAGTACTTC. This chain connects TRBV6-5 to TRBJ2-5; TRBD1 might be the D (6 bases). The end of the DNA aligns better with TRBJ2-7, so the J call may be wrong. Germline CDR1 is MNHEY and CDR2 is SVGAGI. This CDR3 spans 15 amino acids.

In the case of this clone: One end of the junction varies from germline; a read error may be responsible. The chain couples TRBV5-8 to TRBJ2-7, with 9 bases identical to TRBD1. There are 11 residues in the CDR3. Germline lookup yields CDR1 SGHTS and CDR2 YDEGEE. CDR3 protein: CASSLGDREDF. The CDR3 nucleotides read TGTGCCAGCAGCTTGGGGGACAGGGAGGATTTC.

V and J are TRBV19 and TRBJ1-4; perhaps TRBD1 as D (6 bases). Germline-derived CDR1 and CDR2 are LNHDA and SQIVND (reference sequence). Trimming took off 2 bases at V and 0 bases at J, with 10 bases between the two ends. CDR3 length equals 16 residues. The CDR3 DNA reads TGTGCCAGTAGTATAACGTGGACAGCAACTAATGAAAAACTGTTTTTT. Protein product: CASSITWTATNEKLFF.

The chain joins TRBV18 to TRBJ1-1, with 7 bases identical to TRBD1. This CDR3 has 13 amino acids. CDR1 and CDR2 from the germline V gene are KGHSH and LQKENI. V was pared by 5 bases and J by 8 bases, with 8 bases of the junction left unmatched. The CDR3 loop is CASSAGTAPEAFF. Written as DNA, the CDR3 is TGTGCCAGCTCAGCCGGGACAGCGCCGGAAGCTTTCTTT. The entire variable domain, with the rest obtained from reference TRBV18 and TRBJ1-1, is as follows: NAGVMQNPRHLVRRRGQEARLRCSPMKGHSHVYWYRQLPEEGLKFMVYLQKENIIDESGMPKERFSAEFPKEGPSILRIQQVVRGDSAAYFCASSAGTAPEAFFGQGTRLTVV.

The V gene is TRBV25-1, the J gene TRBJ2-7; tentatively, D is TRBD1 (5 bases). The CDR3 is 17 residues long. Germline V gene lookup returns CDR1 MGHDK and CDR2 SYGVNS. Deletions cut 2 bases from V and 0 bases from J, with 17 bases between. CDR3 sequence: CASSEVGRGPSSYEQYF. As DNA, the CDR3 is TGTGCCAGCAGTGAAGTAGGTAGGGGCCCGAGCTCCTACGAGCAGTACTTC.

This chain uses TRBV30 with TRBJ1-3, with D possibly matching TRBD1 (6 bases). Germline V lookup: CDR1 GTSNPN, CDR2 SVGIG (reference sequence). V was pared by 5 bases and J by 3 bases, with 14 bases between. The CDR3 length is 14 residues. This CDR3 reads CAWGTGYGGNTIYF. The CDR3 DNA sequence: TGTGCCTGGGGAACAGGGTATGGTGGAAACACCATATATTTT.

The rearrangement links TRBV7-9 to TRBJ2-1, with a weak D call TRBD1 (6 bases). Germline V gene lookup returns CDR1 SEHNR and CDR2 FQNEAQ (reference sequence). The CDR3 contains 16 residues. The germline V and J ends were trimmed by 5 bases and 3 bases, with 17 bases remaining between them. The CDR3 reads CASSQPGTRSYNEQFF. The CDR3 DNA follows: TGTGCCAGCAGCCAACCCGGGACACGCAGCTACAATGAGCAGTTCTTC.